These T cell receptor beta chains were read from a single sample in a study of response to subunit inactivated influenza vaccine. TCRdb reprocessed the RT-PCR reads with MiXCR, giving one entry per CDR3 protein. The profile shows 150,000 to 200,000 distinct CDR3 sequences, approximately 10% of them singletons. The specimen was non-naive T cells sorted from PBMCs, collected roughly 6 weeks after vaccination. The receptor source for this set is a man aged 50-59 years who received an inactivated influenza vaccine. CDR3s include the opening cysteine and the closing phenylalanine or tryptophan. A D gene is named only where the DNA matches it firmly. The size of a clone is reported for some rows only, either as once, few or many, or as a class for expanded clones.

j_gene	abundance	v_gene	d_gene	CDR3nt	CDR3aa
TRBJ1-2	-	TRBV9	-	TGTGCCAGCAGCCCTTGGACAGCTGGCTACACCTTC	CASSPWTAGYTF
TRBJ2-7	-	TRBV6-2/TRBV6-3	TRBD1	TGTGCCAGCCAGCGGCGGACAGGCCCCTACGAGCAGTACTTC	CASQRRTGPYEQYF
TRBJ2-7	few	TRBV6-1	-	TGTGCCAGCAGTGAAGGATCGCGCTTGCGGCGCATCTCCTACGAGCAGTACTTC	CASSEGSRLRRISYEQYF
TRBJ2-1	few	TRBV3-1	TRBD2	TGTGCCAGCAGTGAAAGCGGGAGGCGGAATGAGCAGTTCTTC	CASSESGRRNEQFF
TRBJ2-2	many	TRBV9	-	TGTGCCAGCAGCATTCCGGGGACCCTCGGGACCGGGGAGCTGTTTTTT	CASSIPGTLGTGELFF
TRBJ2-3	few	TRBV4-3	TRBD2	TGCGCCAGCAGCCCCCCAGCTAGCGGGGGGATGGATACGCAGTATTTT	CASSPPASGGMDTQYF
TRBJ2-3	-	TRBV7-3	-	TGTGCCAGTTCGGGAAGTTCTAGCACAGATACGCAGTATTTT	CASSGSSSTDTQYF
TRBJ2-1	many	TRBV18	TRBD2	TGTGCCAGCTCACCACGCGGGACTAGCGGGAGTAGTTACAATGAGCAGTTCTTC	CASSPRGTSGSSYNEQFF
TRBJ2-1	-	TRBV28	TRBD2	TGTGCCAGCAGTTCAACCCACTCTAGCGGGAGGGTATACAATGAGCAGTTCTTC	CASSSTHSSGRVYNEQFF
TRBJ2-7	many	TRBV6-2/TRBV6-3	TRBD2	TGTGCCAGCAGTTACTCGCTAACCGGGACTAGCGCTTACGAGCAGTACTTC	CASSYSLTGTSAYEQYF
TRBJ2-1	-	TRBV7-9	-	TGTGCCAGCAGTAGGAGCGGGCCTTACAATGAGCAGTTCTTC	CASSRSGPYNEQFF
TRBJ2-7	many	TRBV11-2	-	TGTGCCAGCAGCTTAGGGCTCGTCCCCGCCTACGAGCAGTACTTC	CASSLGLVPAYEQYF
TRBJ2-5	many	TRBV12-3/TRBV12-4	-	TGTGCCAGCAGTTTGCGGGGCAGAGAGACCCAGTACTTC	CASSLRGRETQYF
TRBJ2-7	few	TRBV28	TRBD1	TGTGCCAGCTTGCAGGGGGTAGAGGACGAGCAGTACTTC	CASLQGVEDEQYF
TRBJ1-3	few	TRBV3-1	-	TGTGCCAGCAGCCAAGACGAGGGCTCTGGAAACACCATATATTTT	CASSQDEGSGNTIYF
TRBJ1-1	-	TRBV9	-	TGTGCCAGCAGCGTAGTCCCCCGGACTGAAGCTTTCTTT	CASSVVPRTEAFF
TRBJ1-6	-	TRBV30	-	TGTGCCTGGAGTCAGGTCGGCCCAAATTCACCCCTCCACTTT	CAWSQVGPNSPLHF
TRBJ2-2	many	TRBV5-1	TRBD1	TGCGCCAGCAAGGAGACAGGGGACACCGGGGAGCTGTTTTTT	CASKETGDTGELFF
TRBJ2-7	-	TRBV6-2/TRBV6-3	-	TGTGCCAGCAGTTACGCTTCCTACGAGCAGTACTTC	CASSYASYEQYF